This T cell receptor beta chain derives from a study of T cell responses to AZD1222 COVID-19 vaccine. Here immunoSEQ multiplex PCR was the method, and the copy in TCRdb shows in-frame clones only, minus some. The table lists approximately 130,000 clones, 89% of them singletons. Concerning this clone: Its target is not known.

Overall study findings and caveats: Donors in the cohort were predominantly white British and more often female, and clonal diversity was possibly underestimated.

The CDR3 spans 15 residues. The germline CDR1 and CDR2 sequences are SGHTA and FQGNSA. Trimming cost V 6 bases and J 4 bases; bases outside gene matches: 6. The sample was peripheral blood, taken 28 days after the second AZD1222 dose. The sequence came from an adult who received the AZD1222 COVID-19 vaccine. V gene TRBV7-2 combines with J gene TRBJ1-3; the match to TRBD1 covers 10 bases. CDR3 sequence (DNA): TGTGCCAGCAGAATTCGACAGGGGGCAGGAAACACCATATATTTT. Its protein is CASRIRQGAGNTIYF.